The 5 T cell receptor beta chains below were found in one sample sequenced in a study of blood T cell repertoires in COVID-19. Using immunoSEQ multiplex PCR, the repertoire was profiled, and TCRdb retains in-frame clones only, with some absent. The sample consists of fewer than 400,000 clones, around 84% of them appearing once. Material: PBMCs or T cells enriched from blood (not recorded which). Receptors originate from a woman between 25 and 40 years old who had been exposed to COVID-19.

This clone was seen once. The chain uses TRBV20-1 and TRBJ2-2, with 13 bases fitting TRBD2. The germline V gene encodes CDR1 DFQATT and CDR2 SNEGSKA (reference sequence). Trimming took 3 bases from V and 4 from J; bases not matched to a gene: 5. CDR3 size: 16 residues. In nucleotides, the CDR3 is TGCAGTGCTAGTGGGACTAGCGGGATTCTCACCGGGGAGCTGTTTTTT. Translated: CSASGTSGILTGELFF.

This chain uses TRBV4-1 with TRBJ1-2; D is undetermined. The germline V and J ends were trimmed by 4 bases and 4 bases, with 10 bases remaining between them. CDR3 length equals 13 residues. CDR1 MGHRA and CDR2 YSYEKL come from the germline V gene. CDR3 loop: CASSPDRGYGYTF. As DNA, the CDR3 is TGCGCCAGCAGCCCAGACCGAGGCTATGGCTACACCTTC.

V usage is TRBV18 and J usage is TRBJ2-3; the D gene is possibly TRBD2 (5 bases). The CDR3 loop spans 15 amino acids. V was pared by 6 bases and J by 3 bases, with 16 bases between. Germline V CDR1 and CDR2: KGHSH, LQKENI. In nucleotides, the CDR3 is TGTGCCAGCTCGCCGCTGTCGGGAAGGACAGATACGCAGTATTTT. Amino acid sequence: CASSPLSGRTDTQYF.

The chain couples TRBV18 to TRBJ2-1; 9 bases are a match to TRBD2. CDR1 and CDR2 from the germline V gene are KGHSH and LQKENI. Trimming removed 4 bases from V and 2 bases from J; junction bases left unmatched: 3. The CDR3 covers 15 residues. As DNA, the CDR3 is TGTGCCAGCTCACGAGGCGGGAGGGCCTACAATGAGCAGTTCTTC. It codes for CASSRGGRAYNEQFF.

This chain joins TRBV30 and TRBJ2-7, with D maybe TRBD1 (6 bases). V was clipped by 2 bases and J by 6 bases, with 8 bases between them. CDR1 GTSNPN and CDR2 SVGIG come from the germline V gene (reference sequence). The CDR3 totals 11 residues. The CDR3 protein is CAWSQGFEQYF. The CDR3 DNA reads TGTGCCTGGAGTCAGGGGTTCGAGCAGTACTTC.